The 27 T cell receptor beta chains in this list originate from one sample, sequenced in a study of blood T cell repertoires in COVID-19. Data came from immunoSEQ multiplex PCR; TCRdb stores just in-frame clones and leaves some out. Among about 170,000 clones, 82% were seen once, and the ten largest hold 22%. Sequenced material: peripheral blood. The source of these receptors is a woman of 80 years or more with acute or convalescent COVID-19.

V and J are TRBV18 and TRBJ2-7, with TRBD2 identical over 12 bases. Losses at the gene ends were 5 bases for V and 0 bases for J; bases not matched to a gene: 5. There are 16 residues in the CDR3. Germline V gene lookup returns CDR1 KGHSH and CDR2 LQKENI. CDR3 bases: TGTGCCAGCTCATCGACTAGCGGGGGAGGCTCCTACGAGCAGTACTTC. It encodes CASSSTSGGGSYEQYF. Full variable domain (remainder filled in from reference TRBV18 and TRBJ2-7): NAGVMQNPRHLVRRRGQEARLRCSPMKGHSHVYWYRQLPEEGLKFMVYLQKENIIDESGMPKERFSAEFPKEGPSILRIQQVVRGDSAAYFCASSSTSGGGSYEQYFGPGTRLTVT.

This chain joins TRBV2 and TRBJ2-2, with D perhaps matching TRBD2 (6 bases). V was pared by 5 bases and J by 4 bases, with 14 bases between. The CDR3 runs 15 residues. Germline lookup yields CDR1 SNHLY and CDR2 FYNNEI. CDR3 loop: CASSMEGRSTGELFF. In nucleotides, the CDR3 is TGTGCCAGCAGTATGGAGGGACGAAGCACCGGGGAGCTGTTTTTT.

The chain joins TRBV12-3 or TRBV12-4 to TRBJ1-1, with a weak D call TRBD1 (6 bases). V was trimmed by 3 bases and J by 6 bases, leaving 11 bases between them. This CDR3 spans 13 amino acids. This CDR3 reads CASSFRGAPEAFF. The CDR3, as DNA: TGTGCCAGCAGTTTCCGGGGGGCACCTGAAGCTTTCTTT.

V gene TRBV5-1 combines with J gene TRBJ1-2; possibly TRBD1 for D (6 bases). The CDR3 consists of 15 residues. The ends were cut back, 0 bases at V and 8 bases at J, with 17 bases in the middle. Germline V gene sequence: CDR1 SGHRS, CDR2 YFSETQ. CDR3 coding DNA: TGCGCCAGCAGCTTGGCCGGGTATCAGGGGTCCGGCTACACCTTC. This sequence encodes CASSLAGYQGSGYTF.

This chain joins TRBV5-4 and TRBJ1-6, with TRBD1 as a possible D gene (5 bases). The V gene lost 10 bases and the J gene lost 4 bases, with 18 bases spanning the gap. Germline V gene data show CDR1 as SGHNT and CDR2 as YYREEE (reference sequence). CDR3 length: 15 residues. CDR3 coding DNA: TGTGCCGGGGCCCGTGGAACAGCGTATAATTCACCCCTCCACTTT. It translates to CAGARGTAYNSPLHF.

The chain links TRBV30 to TRBJ2-1, with 9 bases lining up with TRBD2. Trimming removed 3 bases from V and 9 bases from J; junction bases left unmatched: 9. CDR1 is GTSNPN, CDR2 SVGIG, per germline (reference sequence). The CDR3 is 14 residues long. CDR3 DNA: TGTGCCTGGAGGAAGAGGCTAGCGGGAAGTGAGCAGTTCTTC. Protein product: CAWRKRLAGSEQFF.

V usage is TRBV19 and J usage is TRBJ1-3, with D unresolved. Looked up from germline, CDR1 is LNHDA and CDR2 is SQIVND (reference sequence). Trimming removed 6 bases at V and 4 bases at J, with 10 bases between. The CDR3 sequence is 13 residues long. The CDR3 sequence: CASRYSSGNTIYF. The DNA for the CDR3 is TGTGCCAGTAGATACAGTTCCGGAAACACCATATATTTT.

The V gene is TRBV19, the J gene TRBJ2-7; no clear D. CDR1 LNHDA and CDR2 SQIVND come from the germline V gene (reference sequence). The CDR3 contains 13 residues. V was shortened by 5 bases and J by 0 bases, with 8 bases between the two germline ends. The CDR3 is CASSRTASYEQYF. The CDR3 coding sequence is TGTGCCAGTAGTCGTACAGCCTCCTACGAGCAGTACTTC.

V usage is TRBV27 and J usage is TRBJ1-1; 7 positions agree with TRBD1. This CDR3 spans 15 amino acids. The V segment lost 2 bases and the J segment 0 bases; nucleotides outside the gene matches: 3. Germline CDR1 reads MNHEY; CDR2 reads SMNVEV (reference sequence). CDR3 residues: CASSLIGTVNTEAFF. The DNA for the CDR3 is TGTGCCAGCAGTTTAATAGGGACAGTGAACACTGAAGCTTTCTTT.

A note on this clone: One end of the junction varies from germline; a read error may be responsible. This rearrangement joins TRBV29-1 to TRBJ2-2, with D maybe TRBD2 (5 bases). The CDR3 is 13 amino acids. The germline V gene encodes CDR1 SQVTM and CDR2 ANQGSEA. The DNA of the CDR3 is TGCAGCGTGAGACGCGGGTACACAGGGGAGCTGTTTTTT. Protein product: CSVRRGYTGELFF.

This rearrangement joins TRBV2 to TRBJ2-7, with D maybe TRBD2 (5 bases). The ends were cut back, 6 bases at V and 4 bases at J, with 7 bases in the middle. Germline V gene sequence: CDR1 SNHLY, CDR2 FYNNEI. This CDR3 contains 11 residues. The CDR3 DNA reads TGTGCCAGCAGCGCGGGTTACGAGCAGTACTTC. Translating gives CASSAGYEQYF.

The chain joins TRBV2 to TRBJ2-2, with a weak D call TRBD2 (6 bases). From germline, CDR1 is SNHLY and CDR2 FYNNEI. V dropped 3 bases and J dropped 6 bases, with 14 bases sitting between them. CDR3 length: 15 residues. CDR3 bases: TGTGCCAGCAGTGAGACTAGTTACTCCGCCGGGGAGCTGTTTTTT. This codes for CASSETSYSAGELFF. The full variable domain, rest sourced from reference TRBV2 and TRBJ2-2, is EPEVTQTPSHQVTQMGQEVILRCVPISNHLYFYWYRQILGQKVEFLVSFYNNEISEKSEIFDDQFSVERPDGSNFTLKIRSTKLEDSAMYFCASSETSYSAGELFFGEGSRLTVL.

This rearrangement joins TRBV9 to TRBJ2-1; TRBD2 aligns across 9 bases. This CDR3 spans 17 amino acids. Germline lookup yields CDR1 SGDLS and CDR2 YYNGEE. Trimming cost V 3 bases and J 5 bases; bases outside gene matches: 12. This CDR3 reads CASSERRGLAEDNEQFF. CDR3 DNA sequence: TGTGCCAGCAGCGAGAGAAGGGGACTAGCAGAGGACAATGAGCAGTTCTTC.

The V gene is TRBV4-2, the J gene TRBJ2-1; TRBD1 aligns across 9 bases. From germline, CDR1 is LGHNA and CDR2 YNFKEQ. V was pared by 4 bases and J by 6 bases, with 7 bases of the junction left unmatched. The CDR3 is 15 residues long. The CDR3 bases are TGTGCCAGCAGCCTGTCGGGACAGGGAGCCAATGAGCAGTTCTTC. Translating gives CASSLSGQGANEQFF.

This clone was observed a handful of times. This chain joins TRBV29-1 and TRBJ1-2; 10 positions agree with TRBD1. The CDR3 loop spans 13 amino acids. Trimming removed 4 bases from V and 7 bases from J; junction bases left unmatched: 6. The germline V gene encodes CDR1 SQVTM and CDR2 ANQGSEA. The DNA for the CDR3 is TGCAGCGTTGCTTTGACAGGGGGCGTTGGCTACACCTTC. Translating gives CSVALTGGVGYTF. Looking up the rest from reference TRBV29-1 and TRBJ1-2 gives the full variable domain: SAVISQKPSRDICQRGTSLTIQCQVDSQVTMMFWYRQQPGQSLTLIATANQGSEATYESGFVIDKFPISRPNLTFSTLTVSNMSPEDSSIYLCSVALTGGVGYTFGSGTRLTVV.

The rearrangement links TRBV9 to TRBJ2-1; 7 positions match TRBD1. The CDR3 spans 16 residues. Per germline, CDR1 SGDLS and CDR2 YYNGEE. Losses at the gene ends were 3 bases for V and 9 bases for J; bases not matched to a gene: 15. The DNA of the CDR3 is TGTGCCAGCAGCGAGATAGGGGGCCCCCGTTTGGGTGAGCAGTTCTTC. Amino acid sequence: CASSEIGGPRLGEQFF. Full variable domain (remainder filled in from reference TRBV9 and TRBJ2-1): DSGVTQTPKHLITATGQRVTLRCSPRSGDLSVYWYQQSLDQGLQFLIQYYNGEERAKGNILERFSAQQFPDLHSELNLSSLELGDSALYFCASSEIGGPRLGEQFFGPGTRLTVL.

J is TRBJ2-1 and V is TRBV12-5; 9 nucleotides agree with TRBD2. With V trimmed by 2 bases and J by 10 bases, 0 bases remained unmatched. The CDR3 has 12 amino acids. CDR1 LGHNT and CDR2 FRNRAP come from the germline V gene. The CDR3 here is CASGLLAGEQFF. In DNA, the CDR3 is TGTGCTAGTGGTTTGCTAGCGGGAGAGCAGTTCTTC.

V is TRBV5-1 and J is TRBJ2-5, with D uncertain. This CDR3 comprises 14 residues. Per germline, CDR1 SGHRS and CDR2 YFSETQ. Trimming cost V 2 bases and J 4 bases, with 12 bases left between them. The CDR3 DNA is TGCGCCAGCAGCTTAGCCTCAGGCGTAGAGACCCAGTACTTC. As protein: CASSLASGVETQYF.

V gene TRBV18 combines with J gene TRBJ1-1; tentative D call: TRBD1 (5 bases). The CDR3 loop spans 13 amino acids. Germline-derived CDR1 and CDR2 are KGHSH and LQKENI. V lost 6 bases, J lost 2 bases, and 10 bases lay in between. CDR3 coding DNA: TGTGCCAGCTCCACTCAGGGCAACACTGAAGCTTTCTTT. It is translated as CASSTQGNTEAFF.

The sample holds one count of this clone. This chain links TRBV27 with TRBJ2-3, with 12 bases aligning to TRBD2. Germline V CDR1 and CDR2: MNHEY, SMNVEV (reference sequence). The CDR3 length is 14 residues. V shed 5 bases, J shed 8 bases, and the junction held 5 bases outside the gene matches. CDR3 loop: CASSRLAGEGTQYF. DNA of the CDR3: TGTGCCAGCAGTAGACTAGCGGGAGAAGGTACGCAGTATTTT.

This clone occurred once. This chain links TRBV25-1 with TRBJ1-1; tentative D call: TRBD1 (6 bases). Germline CDR1 reads MGHDK; CDR2 reads SYGVNS. This CDR3 is 14 amino acids long. V was clipped by 4 bases and J by 0 bases, with 9 bases between them. This chain's CDR3 is CASSAGQLNTEAFF. The CDR3 nucleotides are TGTGCCAGCAGTGCAGGACAGCTGAACACTGAAGCTTTCTTT. Full variable domain (rest looked up from reference TRBV25-1 and TRBJ1-1): EADIYQTPRYLVIGTGKKITLECSQTMGHDKMYWYQQDPGMELHLIHYSYGVNSTEKGDLSSESTVSRIRTEHFPLTLESARPSHTSQYLCASSAGQLNTEAFFGQGTRLTVV.

On this clone: It is likely a read error, because the conserved phenylalanine at the end of the CDR3 is missing. This chain connects TRBV4-3 to TRBJ2-7, with a weak D call TRBD2 (6 bases). The germline V and J ends were trimmed by 1 base and 2 bases, with 12 bases remaining between them. The germline gives CDR1 LGHNA, CDR2 YSLEER. The CDR3 has 15 residues. The CDR3 loop reads CASSQGGGAAYEQYL. The CDR3 DNA is TGCGCCAGCAGCCAAGGAGGCGGGGCAGCCTACGAGCAGTACCTC.

Remarks on this clone: The same CDR3 arises from other DNA sequences in this sample as well. The gene calls are TRBV27 and TRBJ2-7, with 10 bases lining up with TRBD2. This CDR3 is 13 amino acids long. The V gene's germline CDR1 is MNHEY and CDR2 SMNVEV (reference sequence). The J segment lost 3 bases and the V segment lost 5 bases, leaving 1 base of the junction unmatched. CDR3 protein: CASSRTSGYEQYF. Here the CDR3 DNA reads TGTGCCAGCAGTCGGACTAGCGGCTACGAGCAGTACTTC.

The chain links TRBV2 to TRBJ1-2, with TRBD1 identical over 11 bases. The CDR3 is 12 residues long. Germline V gene sequence: CDR1 SNHLY, CDR2 FYNNEI. The V gene end was trimmed by 5 bases and the J gene end by 11 bases; junction bases not matched to a gene: 4. As DNA, the CDR3 is TGTGCCAGCAGTCAGGACAGGGGGCAGTACACCTTC. As protein: CASSQDRGQYTF.

The rearrangement uses TRBV6-6 and TRBJ1-5, with TRBD1 identical over 7 bases. After removal of 0 bases from V and 5 bases from J, the junction contained 4 bases not matched to a gene. Germline V gene sequence: CDR1 MNHNY, CDR2 SVGAGI (reference sequence). The length of the CDR3 is 15 residues. CDR3 in amino acids: CASSYSNQGDQPQHF. The CDR3 DNA is TGTGCCAGCAGTTACTCGAACCAGGGGGATCAGCCCCAGCATTTT.

J is TRBJ1-1 and V is TRBV6-4; D ambiguous. This CDR3 region has 14 residues. V lost 6 bases and J 0 bases, leaving 11 bases between the germline ends. CDR1 MRHNA and CDR2 SNTAGT come from the germline V gene. The CDR3 nucleotides read TGTGCCAGCAGGCCCTCGACAATGAACACTGAAGCTTTCTTT. Encoded protein: CASRPSTMNTEAFF.

V is TRBV7-7 and J is TRBJ1-4; D call uncertain. This CDR3 spans 12 amino acids. Trimming shortened V by 8 bases and J by 0 bases, and 4 bases separated the two germline ends. Germline lookup yields CDR1 SSHAT and CDR2 FNYEAQ (reference sequence). In DNA form, the CDR3 reads TGTGCCAGCGGGCCAACTAATGAAAAACTGTTTTTT. Translating gives CASGPTNEKLFF.